In this sample, the clone carrying this T cell receptor (beta chain) turned up many times. What it binds is not known. Healthy Caucasian individuals from Russia aged roughly 6 to 95 were enrolled as donors. This sample was included in a study of blood T cells in healthy people across ages. The CDR3 runs 13 residues. With 5 bases removed from V and 3 bases from J, the gap between germline ends came to 9 bases. Germline V gene sequence: CDR1 MNHNY, CDR2 SVGAGI (reference sequence). Study results and caveats: Estimated diversity across one million T cells was deemed an underestimate.

A second PCR of 7 to 11 cycles used a sample-barcoded 5' primer and a J-beta primer mix. Every sample gave at least 2.5 million paired-end reads containing CDR3. TCRdb re-derived calls from the 5' RACE reads in MiXCR, one entry per CDR3 protein. The data contain approximately 800,000 distinct CDR3 sequences, approximately 24% of them singletons. These data were also reused for a study on T cells of mothers and their children. Per that paper: Each child contributed some 3 million TCR beta CDR3 reads, while each mother contributed over 9 million.

This chain uses TRBV6-6 with TRBJ2-3; D remains ambiguous. Source material: blood. The receptor was derived from a boy aged 10-17 years in good health. The CDR3 nucleotides are TGTGCCAGCAGTCAAGCCGGTACAGATACGCAGTATTTT. It translates to CASSQAGTDTQYF.